This TCR beta chain was observed in a study of human T cells and chemical hapten exposure. V was pared by 4 bases and J by 1 base, with 12 bases between. CDR3 size: 14 residues. Germline V lookup: CDR1 SQVTM, CDR2 ANQGSEA. TCRdb passed the RACE reads through MiXCR, listing each CDR3 protein once. There are about 83,000 distinct CDR3 sequences in the sample; about 6.8% occur only once, and roughly 1.4% lies in the top ten. The table lists this clonotype with many counts. The sample's time point: patch test 1, 2 weeks after DPC sensitization. Treatment meaning: therapeutic diphenylcyclopropenone sensitization with weekly scalp DPC.

The input for sequencing was whole blood, taken in connection with sensitization to the hapten diphenylcyclopropenone (DPC). The rearrangement links TRBV29-1 to TRBJ2-3; maybe TRBD1 (6 bases). This receptor was obtained from a young woman with alopecia areata. Some clones in this sample may be carry-over from other donors' samples. Here the CDR3 reads CSVATGMGTDTQYF. CDR3 bases: TGCAGCGTTGCAACAGGGATGGGCACAGATACGCAGTATTTT.